This T cell receptor (beta chain) appears in the sequencing data of a study of shared clonotypes between healthy human individuals. Overall study findings and caveats: Clonotypes not shared had lower generation probabilities than those common to all four donors.

Data came from immunoSEQ multiplex PCR; TCRdb stores just in-frame clones and leaves some out. Here the sample spans 190,000 or so clones, 65% to 80% being singletons. V was clipped by 3 bases and J by 4 bases; unmatched bases: 4. Germline assignment: CDR1 LNHDA and CDR2 SQIVND (reference sequence). The CDR3 sequence is 16 residues long. A word on this clone: Its antigen is not known.

J is TRBJ2-1 and V is TRBV19; 12 positions match TRBD2. Source material: memory CD4+ T cells sorted from blood. Subset defined: CD45RA-negative fraction. The receptor was derived from a man aged 25-40 years in good health. In DNA form, the CDR3 reads TGTGCCAGTAGTATTCGCGGACTAGCGGGGTACAATGAGCAGTTCTTC. Protein: CASSIRGLAGYNEQFF.